This T cell receptor beta chain was captured by sequencing in a study of T-cell memory formation after mild COVID-19. This clonotype has only a few counts. The CDR3 is 18 amino acids. V lost 0 bases and J lost 3, with 19 bases in between. Germline CDR1 reads LGHNA; CDR2 reads YNFKEQ. TCRdb processed the 5' RACE reads anew with MiXCR; each CDR3 protein has one entry. The data contain around 450,000 distinct CDR3 sequences, approximately 24% of them seen just once; the ten biggest clones take up 8.8%. This chain joins TRBV4-2 and TRBJ2-3; D tentatively reads TRBD1 or TRBD2 (5 bases each). The receptor's source is an adult woman who had mild COVID-19 (a few samples of this study predate the infection). Cell type and time point are not known. Sequencing used PBMCs or a T cell subset sorted from them (not recorded which). The CDR3 DNA is TGTGCCAGCAGCCAAGATTCTTGGGGACCAATCTCAACAGATACGCAGTATTTT. Translating it yields CASSQDSWGPISTDTQYF.